This entry features one TCR beta chain sequence. Its specificity is not known. Time point in this sample: late/post reinfection, 12 to 24 weeks after detection. The sorted cells went straight to TCR sequencing with no prior in vitro expansion. The sample belongs to a study of memory CD8 T cells in hepatitis C reinfection. At the level of the study: Between 12 and 24 weeks after reinfection detection, late samples were drawn.

Germline V gene data show CDR1 as MGHRA and CDR2 as YSYEKL. Trimming took off 0 bases at V and 6 bases at J, with 15 bases between the two ends. This CDR3 has 15 residues. Overall study findings and caveats: Only four to six donors prevented definitive conclusions about public clonotypes.

Sequencing was performed with immunoSEQ multiplex PCR; in TCRdb, only in-frame clones are kept and a portion is missing. Seen here are some 44,000 clones, about 91% observed once, and the top ten hold under 0.9%. The sequence derives from a man in his late teens or twenties with hepatitis C virus infection. Sequencing was performed on naive CD8+ T cells sorted from blood. V gene TRBV4-1 combines with J gene TRBJ2-7; D remains ambiguous. The CDR3 here is CASSQDVGRPREQYF. The DNA for the CDR3 is TGCGCCAGCAGCCAAGATGTCGGCAGGCCTCGCGAGCAGTACTTC.